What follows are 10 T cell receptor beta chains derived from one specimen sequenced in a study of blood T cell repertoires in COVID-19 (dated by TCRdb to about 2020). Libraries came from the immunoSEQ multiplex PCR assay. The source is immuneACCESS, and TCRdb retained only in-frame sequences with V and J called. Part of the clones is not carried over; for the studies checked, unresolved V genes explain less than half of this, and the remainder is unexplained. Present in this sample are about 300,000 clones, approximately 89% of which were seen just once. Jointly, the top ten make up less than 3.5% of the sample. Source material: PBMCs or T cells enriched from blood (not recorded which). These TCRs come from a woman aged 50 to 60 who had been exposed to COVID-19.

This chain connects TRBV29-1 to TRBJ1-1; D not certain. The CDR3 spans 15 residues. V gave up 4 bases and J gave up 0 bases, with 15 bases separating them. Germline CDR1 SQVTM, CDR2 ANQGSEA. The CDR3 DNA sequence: TGCAGCGTTGTGCTAGATTCGGGGATGAACACTGAAGCTTTCTTT. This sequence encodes CSVVLDSGMNTEAFF.

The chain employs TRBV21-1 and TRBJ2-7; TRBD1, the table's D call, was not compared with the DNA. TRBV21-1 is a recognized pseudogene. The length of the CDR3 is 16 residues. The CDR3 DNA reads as TGTGCCAGCAGCAAAGCTCCTGGACAGGGGACCTACGAGCAGTACTTC. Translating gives CASSKAPGQGTYEQYF.

This chain's CDR3 is CASSQASGGLGTDTQYF. CDR3 nucleotides: TGTGCCAGCAGCCAAGCAAGCGGGGGGCTGGGGACAGATACGCAGTATTTT. The rearrangement links TRBV4-2 to TRBJ2-3; 9 bases fit TRBD2. The germline V gene has CDR1 LGHNA and CDR2 YNFKEQ. CDR3 length: 17 amino acids. Trimming cost V 1 base and J 3 bases; bases outside gene matches: 8.

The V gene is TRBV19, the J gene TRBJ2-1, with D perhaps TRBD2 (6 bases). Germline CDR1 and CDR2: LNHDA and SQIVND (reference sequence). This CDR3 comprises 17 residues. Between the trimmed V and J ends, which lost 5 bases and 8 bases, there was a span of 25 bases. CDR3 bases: TGTGCCAGTAGTCTACGGACTACGGTAGCAGGTACCGATGAGCAGTTCTTC. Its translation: CASSLRTTVAGTDEQFF.

The CDR3 bases are TGTGCCAGTAGTCCAACCGGGACTAGCTCGTACGAGCAGTACTTC. It is translated as CASSPTGTSSYEQYF. The chain is built from TRBV19 and TRBJ2-7; TRBD2 aligns across 9 bases. The CDR3 sequence is 15 residues long. Germline V gene lookup returns CDR1 LNHDA and CDR2 SQIVND (reference sequence). Germline trimming cut 5 bases from V and 4 bases from J; bases unmatched to any gene: 9.

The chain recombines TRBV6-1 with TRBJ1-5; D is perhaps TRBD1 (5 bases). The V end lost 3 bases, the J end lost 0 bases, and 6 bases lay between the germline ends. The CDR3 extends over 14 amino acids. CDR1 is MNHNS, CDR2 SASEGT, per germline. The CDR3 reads CASSDRGSNQPQHF. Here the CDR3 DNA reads TGTGCCAGCAGTGATAGGGGTAGCAATCAGCCCCAGCATTTT.

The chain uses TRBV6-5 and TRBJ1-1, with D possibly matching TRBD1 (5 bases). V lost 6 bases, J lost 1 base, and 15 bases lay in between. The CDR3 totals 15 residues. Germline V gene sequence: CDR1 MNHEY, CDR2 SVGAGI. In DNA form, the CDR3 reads TGTGCCAGCAGATCCTCGGGGGGAACGAACACTGAAGCTTTCTTT. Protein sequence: CASRSSGGTNTEAFF.

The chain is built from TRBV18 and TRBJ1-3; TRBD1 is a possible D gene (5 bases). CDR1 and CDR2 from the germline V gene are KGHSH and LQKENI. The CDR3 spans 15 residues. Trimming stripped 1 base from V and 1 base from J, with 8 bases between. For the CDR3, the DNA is TGTGCCAGCTCACCACAGTCAGGGTCTGGAAACACCATATATTTT. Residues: CASSPQSGSGNTIYF.

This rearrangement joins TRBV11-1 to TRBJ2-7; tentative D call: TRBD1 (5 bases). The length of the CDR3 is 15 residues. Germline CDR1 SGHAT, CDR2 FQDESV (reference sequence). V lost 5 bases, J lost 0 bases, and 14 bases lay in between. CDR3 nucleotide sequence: TGTGCCAGCAGCCCCGGTTGGACACCCTCCTACGAGCAGTACTTC. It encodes CASSPGWTPSYEQYF.

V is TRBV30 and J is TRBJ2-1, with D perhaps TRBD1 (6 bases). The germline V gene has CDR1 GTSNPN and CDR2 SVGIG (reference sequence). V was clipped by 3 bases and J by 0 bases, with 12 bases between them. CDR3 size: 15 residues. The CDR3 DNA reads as TGTGCCTGGAGGGTGGGGGCAGGCTCCTACAATGAGCAGTTCTTC. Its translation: CAWRVGAGSYNEQFF.